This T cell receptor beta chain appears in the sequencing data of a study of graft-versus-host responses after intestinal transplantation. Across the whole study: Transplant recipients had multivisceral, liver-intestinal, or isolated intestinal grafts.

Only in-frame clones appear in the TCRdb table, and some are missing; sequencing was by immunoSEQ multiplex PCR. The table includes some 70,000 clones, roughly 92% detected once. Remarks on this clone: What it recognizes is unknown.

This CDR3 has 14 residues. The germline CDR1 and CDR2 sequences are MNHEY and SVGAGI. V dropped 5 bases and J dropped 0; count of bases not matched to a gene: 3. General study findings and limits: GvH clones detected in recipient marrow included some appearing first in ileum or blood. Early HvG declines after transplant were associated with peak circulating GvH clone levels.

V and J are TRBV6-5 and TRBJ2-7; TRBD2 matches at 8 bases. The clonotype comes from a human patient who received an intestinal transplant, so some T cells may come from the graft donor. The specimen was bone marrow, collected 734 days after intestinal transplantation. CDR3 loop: CASSPLAASYEQYF. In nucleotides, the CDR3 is TGTGCCAGCAGTCCACTAGCGGCCTCCTACGAGCAGTACTTC.